The subject of this entry is one T cell receptor beta chain. The identical CDR3 is also encoded by other nucleotide sequences in the sample. The entry originates in a study of blood T cell repertoires in COVID-19. Study summary: Some COVID-19 samples were acute and others convalescent; all came from the United States, Italy and Spain. PBMCs, B-cell-depleted T cells, or T cells were the source of the cDNA or gDNA that made up the material.

CDR3 length equals 13 residues. Trimming took 1 base from V and 2 from J, leaving 5 bases between them. Methods used by the authors: Using reference gene primer amplification, nucleated cell counts were estimated. Sequencing was performed with immunoSEQ multiplex PCR; in TCRdb, only in-frame clones are kept and a portion is missing. V and J calls and clone size come straight from that table; D and trimming were deduced from the DNA. The sample has around 93,000 clones, over 70% seen once; the top ten hold about 10%. The origin of this receptor is a woman older than 75 with acute or convalescent COVID-19. What was sequenced was peripheral blood. The chain carries TRBV12-3 or TRBV12-4 and TRBJ1-2; the D is unclear. The CDR3 spells CASSLGQNYGYTF. CDR3 in DNA: TGTGCCAGCAGTTTAGGTCAGAACTATGGCTACACCTTC.